Listed below are T cell receptor beta chains from one sample, sequenced in a study of blood T cell repertoires in COVID-19. Repertoires were generated with immunoSEQ multiplex PCR, while TCRdb's copy carries only in-frame clones and drops some. The sample has 200,000 to 250,000 clones, approximately 80% seen once; the top ten hold roughly 13%. The source material was peripheral blood. The receptor set was obtained from a human donor in a cohort sampled during active COVID-19. CDR3s include the opening cysteine and the closing phenylalanine or tryptophan. Each record gives: CDR3 length, V gene, J gene, D gene, clone size, CDR3 protein, CDR3 DNA. D genes are given only for firm matches. Size is omitted from some rows. Given values are once, few, many or a class for expanded clones.

16	TRBV9	TRBJ2-3	.	few	CASSDRLSLGVDTQYF	TGTGCCAGCAGCGACCGCCTTAGCTTGGGAGTGGATACGCAGTATTTT
14	TRBV5-1	TRBJ1-3	.	few	CASSFQGSGNTIYF	TGCGCCAGCAGCTTCCAGGGTTCGGGAAACACCATATATTTT
14	TRBV10-3	TRBJ1-2	TRBD1	.	CAIKNRTGGNGYTF	TGTGCCATCAAAAATCGGACAGGGGGGAATGGCTACACCTTC
13	TRBV7-3	TRBJ1-1	TRBD1	.	CASSWTGNTEAFF	TGTGCCAGCAGCTGGACAGGGAACACTGAAGCTTTCTTT
14	TRBV28	TRBJ2-2	.	.	CASSWQRGTGELFF	TGTGCCAGCAGTTGGCAAAGGGGGACCGGGGAGCTGTTTTTT
18	TRBV3-1/TRBV3-2	TRBJ2-5	TRBD1	few	CASSQEATGGLREETQYF	TGTGCCAGCAGCCAAGAGGCAACAGGGGGCCTTCGAGAAGAGACCCAGTACTTC
14	TRBV10-2	TRBJ1-1	.	once	CASARGQGWTEAFF	TGCGCCAGCGCAAGGGGCCAGGGTTGGACTGAAGCTTTCTTT
17	TRBV27	TRBJ2-3	.	few	CASSLDHRDGNKDTQYF	TGTGCCAGCAGTTTAGACCACAGGGACGGAAATAAAGATACGCAGTATTTT
15	TRBV5-4	TRBJ1-6	TRBD1	many	CASRIQGVANSPLHF	TGTGCCAGCAGGATACAGGGGGTGGCGAATTCACCCCTCCACTTT
12	TRBV11-3	TRBJ2-2	.	.	CASSSSAGELFF	TGTGCCAGCAGCTCGAGCGCCGGGGAGCTGTTTTTT
15	TRBV28	TRBJ1-4	.	.	CASSGAGEGNEKLFF	TGTGCCAGCAGTGGGGCCGGGGAGGGAAATGAAAAACTGTTTTTT
15	TRBV19	TRBJ2-1	.	once	CASSTLEGAHNEQFF	TGTGCCAGTAGTACCCTCGAAGGGGCCCACAATGAGCAGTTCTTC
17	TRBV4-2	TRBJ1-2	TRBD1	.	CASSQEGGRGGNYGYTF	TGTGCCAGCAGCCAAGAAGGGGGGAGAGGGGGCAACTATGGCTACACCTTC
16	TRBV24-1	TRBJ2-6	.	many	CATSAQGFSGANVLTF	TGTGCCACCAGTGCCCAGGGGTTCTCTGGGGCCAACGTCCTGACTTTC
14	TRBV2	TRBJ2-1	TRBD2	.	CASGTSGTYNEQFF	TGTGCCAGCGGGACTAGCGGGACTTACAATGAGCAGTTCTTC
11	TRBV13	TRBJ1-1	.	.	CASSANRAAFF	TGTGCCAGCAGCGCTAACAGGGCGGCTTTCTTT
13	TRBV11-2	TRBJ1-1	.	.	CASTLLGGTEAFF	TGTGCCAGCACCCTCCTCGGGGGCACTGAAGCTTTCTTT
16	TRBV25-1	TRBJ2-1	.	.	CASSESSRSSYNEQFF	TGTGCCAGCAGTGAATCATCCCGGAGCTCCTACAATGAGCAGTTCTTC
16	TRBV4-1	TRBJ1-2	.	.	CASSLDNTGFNYGYTF	TGCGCCAGCAGCCTAGATAATACAGGGTTTAACTATGGCTACACCTTC
13	TRBV6-2/TRBV6-3	TRBJ1-6	.	.	CASSYLDNSPLHF	TGTGCCAGCAGTTACCTTGACAACTCACCCCTCCACTTT
14	TRBV27	TRBJ1-6	.	.	CASKSDISNSPLHF	TGTGCCAGCAAGTCGGACATATCGAATTCACCCCTCCACTTT
13	TRBV29-1	TRBJ1-2	.	.	CSVATANSYGYTF	TGCAGCGTTGCGACCGCCAACAGCTATGGCTACACCTTC
18	TRBV5-1	TRBJ2-1	.	.	CASGFTSTLVSSYNEQFF	TGCGCCAGCGGATTTACTAGCACTCTCGTTAGCTCCTACAATGAGCAGTTCTTC
15	TRBV5-1	TRBJ2-2	TRBD2	.	CASSLVPGRAGELFF	TGCGCCAGCAGCTTGGTCCCGGGGAGGGCCGGGGAGCTGTTTTTT
14	TRBV7-2	TRBJ2-7	TRBD1	.	CASSSGQGAYEQYF	TGTGCCAGCAGCTCTGGACAGGGGGCCTACGAGCAGTACTTC
16	TRBV11-3	TRBJ2-1	TRBD2	many	CASSLGGTSGYNEQFF	TGTGCCAGCAGCTTAGGAGGGACTAGCGGCTACAATGAGCAGTTCTTC
14	TRBV7-2	TRBJ2-7	.	few	CASSSRTGDYEQYF	TGTGCCAGCAGCTCCCGAACAGGTGACTACGAGCAGTACTTC
15	TRBV7-2	TRBJ2-3	.	.	CASRAGGRGTDTQYF	TGTGCCAGCCGCGCCGGAGGGCGGGGCACAGATACGCAGTATTTT
14	TRBV2	TRBJ1-2	TRBD1	once	CASSGTGVFGGYTF	TGTGCCAGCAGTGGGACAGGGGTATTCGGTGGCTACACCTTC
12	TRBV6-6	TRBJ2-7	.	.	CASHTQSQNQYF	TGTGCCAGCCATACACAGAGCCAAAATCAGTACTTC
14	TRBV7-2	TRBJ1-5	TRBD1	once	CASSFDRGDQPQHF	TGTGCCAGCAGCTTTGACAGGGGCGATCAGCCCCAGCATTTT
15	TRBV6-5	TRBJ1-3	.	once	CASSPGPAGGNTIYF	TGTGCCAGCAGCCCAGGCCCGGCGGGGGGAAACACCATATATTTT
15	TRBV4-3	TRBJ1-2	TRBD1	.	CASSQPDRPLYGYTF	TGCGCCAGCAGCCAACCGGACAGGCCCCTCTATGGCTACACCTTC
14	TRBV5-4	TRBJ2-7	TRBD1	.	CASSSGTGTYEQYF	TGTGCCAGCAGCTCCGGGACAGGTACCTACGAGCAGTACTTC
13	TRBV28	TRBJ2-7	TRBD2	once	CASQREGTYEQYF	TGTGCCAGCCAACGGGAGGGGACCTACGAGCAGTACTTC
13	TRBV5-1	TRBJ1-1	.	.	CASRERVNTEAFF	TGCGCCAGCAGAGAGCGGGTGAACACTGAAGCTTTCTTT
16	TRBV7-5	TRBJ2-7	.	.	CAKRARRGRDPYEQYF	TGTGCCAAGAGGGCCCGGCGGGGGAGGGATCCCTACGAGCAGTACTTC
17	TRBV2	TRBJ1-4	TRBD1	once	CASRGQTFTDSNEKLFF	TGTGCCAGCAGGGGACAGACTTTCACGGATTCTAATGAAAAACTGTTTTTT
15	TRBV4-2	TRBJ2-1	TRBD1	.	CASSLTGQGRNEQFF	TGTGCCAGCAGCCTTACGGGACAGGGGAGGAATGAGCAGTTCTTC
13	TRBV5-6	TRBJ2-5	.	.	CASSFWQQETQYF	TGTGCCAGCAGCTTTTGGCAGCAAGAGACCCAGTACTTC
15	TRBV28	TRBJ1-4	TRBD1	.	CASGPLDREREKLFF	TGTGCCAGCGGGCCATTGGACAGGGAACGTGAAAAACTGTTTTTT
16	TRBV7-6	TRBJ2-1	.	.	CASSLVGRGTYNEQFF	TGTGCCAGCAGCTTAGTTGGCAGGGGAACTTACAATGAGCAGTTCTTC
13	TRBV19	TRBJ2-5	.	.	CASSIGPARAQYF	TGTGCCAGTAGTATTGGCCCCGCGAGGGCCCAGTACTTC
15	TRBV28	TRBJ1-1	TRBD1	few	CASSPRTGRRSEAFF	TGTGCCAGCAGTCCGAGGACAGGGAGGAGGTCTGAAGCTTTCTTT
16	TRBV19	TRBJ1-5	TRBD1	.	CASRIRGQGSFQPQHF	TGTGCCAGTAGGATTAGGGGACAGGGATCGTTTCAGCCCCAGCATTTT
12	TRBV18	TRBJ2-3	TRBD2	.	CASWLGGDTQYF	TGTGCCAGCTGGCTCGGGGGGGATACGCAGTATTTT